This TCR beta chain was sequenced during a study of cytomegalovirus exposure and HLA in healthy donors. The CDR3 contains 13 residues. Germline V gene lookup returns CDR1 MNHEY and CDR2 SMNVEV (reference sequence). With 4 bases clipped from V and 2 bases from J, the junction kept 2 bases outside the gene matches. Profiling relied on immunoSEQ multiplex PCR, and the TCRdb table lists in-frame clones only, not all of them. The data hold fewer than 95,000 clones, with 84% observed a single time. This clone has more than one count but fewer than ten. The sequence derives from a woman younger than 35 in good health and CMV-seropositive. This chain joins TRBV27 and TRBJ2-7; 7 bases line up with TRBD1. The sample consisted of PBMCs. The chain's CDR3 is CASSYGTAYEQYF. In nucleotides, the CDR3 is TGTGCCAGCAGTTACGGGACAGCCTACGAGCAGTACTTC.